These T cell receptor beta chains were read from a single sample in a study of cytomegalovirus exposure and HLA in healthy donors. The table came from immunoSEQ multiplex PCR; TCRdb's copy has only in-frame clones and leaves some out. The table records over 150,000 clones, 80% to 85% of them present only once. Input material: PBMCs. The receptors were sampled from a woman younger than 30 in good health and CMV-seropositive. CDR3s include the opening cysteine and the closing phenylalanine or tryptophan. A D gene is named only where the DNA matches it firmly. Size is omitted from some rows. Given values are once, few, many or a class for expanded clones.

j_call	v_call	d_call	clone_size	cdr3_length	cdr3_nt	cdr3_aa
TRBJ1-2	TRBV9	.	.	15	TGTGCCAGCGGCGCAGACGACAGTCTTCCGTATGGCTACACCTTC	CASGADDSLPYGYTF
TRBJ2-2	TRBV4-3	TRBD1	few	16	TGCGCCAGCAGCCAAGCAGACAGGGCGAACACCGGGGAGCTGTTTTTT	CASSQADRANTGELFF
TRBJ2-2	TRBV14	.	once	14	TGTGCCAGCAGCCCCAGACACGGCACCGGGGAGCTGTTTTTT	CASSPRHGTGELFF
TRBJ1-2	TRBV5-8	.	.	17	TGTGCCAGCAGCTTGGATCCAGGGGCAGCACGTAACTATGGCTACACCTTC	CASSLDPGAARNYGYTF
TRBJ1-2	TRBV7-8	TRBD1	once	17	TGTACCAGCAGCACTAGGGGGCTTGGGGGACCCGGCTATGGCTACACCTTC	CTSSTRGLGGPGYGYTF
TRBJ1-2	TRBV14	.	.	16	TGTGCCAGCAGCCGTCGCGTGGGGGCCAAGGTCTATGGCTACACCTTC	CASSRRVGAKVYGYTF
TRBJ2-1	TRBV7-3	TRBD2	.	16	TGTGCCAGCAGCCCACCGGGACTAGCGGCATACAATGAGCAGTTCTTC	CASSPPGLAAYNEQFF
TRBJ1-6	TRBV9	.	.	18	TGTGCCAGCAGCCCAGTAGACGGACAAGGGGCCAATAATTCACCCCTCCACTTT	CASSPVDGQGANNSPLHF
TRBJ2-3	TRBV15	.	.	13	TGTGCCACCAGCAGAAGCTACACAGATACGCAGTATTTT	CATSRSYTDTQYF
TRBJ1-5	TRBV4-2	TRBD1	.	16	TGTGCCAGCAGCCAAGAGGGACAGGGAGGCTATCAGCCCCAGCATTTT	CASSQEGQGGYQPQHF
TRBJ1-1	TRBV29-1	.	.	12	TGCAGCGTGAGTTGGGCGAACACTGAAGCTTTCTTT	CSVSWANTEAFF
TRBJ1-5	TRBV25-1	.	.	15	TGTGCCAGCAGTGAAAGTACAGGTAGCAATCAGCCCCAGCATTTT	CASSESTGSNQPQHF
TRBJ2-3	TRBV2	TRBD2	.	16	TGTGCCAGCAGTTTGGCTAGCGGGGGGGTGACAGATACGCAGTATTTT	CASSLASGGVTDTQYF
TRBJ1-1	TRBV29-1	TRBD1	.	13	TGCAGCGTTGTCCAGGGGGTGGGCACTGAAGCTTTCTTT	CSVVQGVGTEAFF
TRBJ1-2	TRBV4-2	.	.	15	TGTGCCAGCAGCCTACCGACAGATATAATTTATGGCTACACCTTC	CASSLPTDIIYGYTF
TRBJ1-4	TRBV6-5	.	.	15	TGTGCCAGTGGGTCTCGCGGTCGGACTAATGAAAAACTGTTTTTT	CASGSRGRTNEKLFF
TRBJ2-5	TRBV27	TRBD1	.	13	TGTGCCAGCAGTACGGACAGGGAAGAGACCCAGTACTTC	CASSTDREETQYF
TRBJ2-5	TRBV28	.	.	14	TGTGCCAGCAGTTTTCCGGAGTACCAAGAGACCCAGTACTTC	CASSFPEYQETQYF
TRBJ2-7	TRBV5-4	TRBD2	.	14	TGTGCCAGCAGCCTGGACTCGGGGGGGCTACGGCAGTACTTC	CASSLDSGGLRQYF
TRBJ1-4	TRBV19	.	.	15	TGTGCCACTAAAAAGACAATACTTGAAGATGAAAAACTGTTTTTT	CATKKTILEDEKLFF
TRBJ1-3	TRBV18	.	.	17	TGTGCCAGCTCACCATTGCCAGGGCCAAGCTCTGGAAACACCATATATTTT	CASSPLPGPSSGNTIYF
TRBJ1-1	TRBV13	TRBD1	.	16	TGTGCCAGCAGCTTATACAGGGGAGACTTTGCGACTGAAGCTTTCTTT	CASSLYRGDFATEAFF
TRBJ2-2	TRBV19	.	.	15	TGTGCCAGTAACGGAGGTGGTAATCGGGCCGGGGAGCTGTTTTTT	CASNGGGNRAGELFF
TRBJ1-4	TRBV5-6	.	.	14	TGTGCCAGCAGCCAGGGGAAATTTAGTGAAAAACTGTTTTTT	CASSQGKFSEKLFF
TRBJ2-3	TRBV6-5	.	.	13	TGTGCCAGCAGGGACTTATTTTCAGATACGCAGTATTTT	CASRDLFSDTQYF
TRBJ2-3	TRBV9	.	.	15	TGTGCCAGCAGCGTAGGGGTGACTAGCACAGATACGCAGTATTTT	CASSVGVTSTDTQYF
TRBJ1-6	TRBV19	.	.	14	TGTGCCAGTAGTATAGATCCGCTGAGGTCACCCCTCCACTTT	CASSIDPLRSPLHF
TRBJ2-7	TRBV11-2	.	many	11	TGTGCCAGCAGCTTAGTGCGCGAGCAGTACTTC	CASSLVREQYF
TRBJ2-1	TRBV9	TRBD2	.	16	TGTGCCAGCAGCCCGACGGGACTAGGGGCCTACAATGAGCAGTTCTTC	CASSPTGLGAYNEQFF
TRBJ1-4	TRBV5-4	.	.	14	TGTGCCAGCAGCTCCCCAGGTGGTGGGGAAAAACTGTTTTTT	CASSSPGGGEKLFF
TRBJ1-5	TRBV28	.	.	13	TGTGCCAGCAGTCCTAATAGTAATCAGCCCCAGCATTTT	CASSPNSNQPQHF
TRBJ2-7	TRBV28	TRBD1	.	16	TGTGCCAGCAGGGACAGGAGGAATACCCTCTCCTACGAGCAGTACTTC	CASRDRRNTLSYEQYF
TRBJ2-3	TRBV10-2	TRBD2	.	14	TGCGCCAGCAGTTTAGCGGGGGTCGCCGATACGCAGTATTTT	CASSLAGVADTQYF
TRBJ2-7	TRBV29-1	TRBD2	once	12	TGCAGCACTAGCGGGGGGGCCGGTGAGCAGTACTTC	CSTSGGAGEQYF
TRBJ2-7	TRBV18	TRBD1	.	16	TGTGCCAGCTCACCAGTCTGGGGGACAGGGAACCACGAGCAGTACTTC	CASSPVWGTGNHEQYF
TRBJ1-1	TRBV15	.	.	14	TGTGCCACCAGTATCTTTAGGGGTAATACTGAAGCTTTCTTT	CATSIFRGNTEAFF
TRBJ2-5	TRBV7-2	.	.	13	TGTGCCAGCAGCTTAGCAGGGCCGCAGGGCAAGTACTTC	CASSLAGPQGKYF
TRBJ1-1	TRBV11-2	.	.	18	TGTGCCAGCAGCGCCACAGGGAGGGAGGTGGGGATGAACACTGAAGCTTTCTTT	CASSATGREVGMNTEAFF
TRBJ1-2	TRBV6-1	.	.	13	TGTGCCAGCAGTTTCCGAGGGGGCTATGGCTACACCTTC	CASSFRGGYGYTF
TRBJ2-1	TRBV10-2	TRBD2	.	15	TGCGCCAGCAGTGAGTCGAGCGGGGCCTTGGGGGAGCAGTTCTTC	CASSESSGALGEQFF
TRBJ1-6	TRBV6-1	TRBD1	.	14	TGTGCCAGCAGGGAGACAGGGGGTAATTCACCCCTCCACTTT	CASRETGGNSPLHF
TRBJ2-5	TRBV7-9	TRBD2	.	14	TGTGCCAGCAGCTTAGCTGGACTAGGGGAGACCCAGTACTTC	CASSLAGLGETQYF
TRBJ1-2	TRBV9	TRBD1	.	15	TGTGCCAGCAGGTTGGGGACAGGGCCTAACTATGGCTACACCTTC	CASRLGTGPNYGYTF
TRBJ2-3	TRBV11-3	.	.	15	TGTGCCAGCAGCTTGGGAGGGGGGAACACAGATACGCAGTATTTT	CASSLGGGNTDTQYF
TRBJ2-1	TRBV11-2	.	.	15	TGTGCCAGCAGCTTAGGTGAGGTGATCGGCATGGAGCAGTTCTTC	CASSLGEVIGMEQFF
TRBJ2-3	TRBV15	TRBD2	.	14	TGTGCCACCAGCTTCCGGGACTATACAGATACGCAGTATTTT	CATSFRDYTDTQYF
TRBJ2-1	TRBV5-8	.	many	13	TGTGCCAGCAGCGTACAGGGATGGGGTGAGCAGTTCTTC	CASSVQGWGEQFF
TRBJ1-1	TRBV7-6	TRBD1	.	15	TGTGCCAGCAGCCTCGAAACAGGGGGAAACACTGAAGCTTTCTTT	CASSLETGGNTEAFF
TRBJ2-7	TRBV12-5	TRBD1	.	15	TGTGCTAGTGGTTTGGCCACAGGGGTCGGCTACGAGCAGTACTTC	CASGLATGVGYEQYF
TRBJ2-1	TRBV7-6	.	.	16	TGTGCCAGCAGCTTAGTTAGGTCAGGGCGGAACAATGAGCAGTTCTTC	CASSLVRSGRNNEQFF
TRBJ2-7	TRBV15	.	.	14	TGTGCCACCAGCAGAGATGAAACAGGCCTTGAGCAGTACTTC	CATSRDETGLEQYF